This T cell receptor beta chain stems from a study of CD8+CD57+ T cells in acquired aplastic anemia. Study overall: Sorting CD4+ and CD8+ cells gave DNA averaging approximately 3 ug. Study-wide points: In common between the patients and the controls were some 29 CD8+ CDR3 sequences.

Germline-derived CDR1 and CDR2 are DFQATT and SNEGSKA (reference sequence). The CDR3 totals 15 residues. Trimming cost V 0 bases and J 0 bases, with 10 bases left between them. All sequencing subjects had displayed CD8+CD57+ cell expansion on flow cytometry. A severe acquired aplastic anemia diagnosis applied to all patients. At the time of blood sampling, patients had not yet received any therapy. This clonotype was observed at least ten times. No antigen is known for it. The study profiled TCR beta VDJ and CDR3 using genomic DNA as template. TCRdb processed the reads anew with MiXCR; each CDR3 protein has one entry. The sample carries about 160,000 distinct CDR3 sequences, 47% recorded once.

The clonotype comes from a human donor with aplastic anemia. Sequenced input: sorted CD4+, CD8+, or CD8+CD57+ T cells (not recorded which) from PBMCs. The chain couples TRBV20-1 to TRBJ2-3; D unresolved. The CDR3 sequence is CSARDKRESTDTQYF. In nucleotides, the CDR3 is TGCAGTGCTAGAGATAAACGAGAGAGCACAGATACGCAGTATTTT.